Below are 31 T cell receptor beta chains sequenced from a single sample in a study of blood T cell repertoires in COVID-19. The repertoire was sequenced with immunoSEQ multiplex PCR; TCRdb's copy has only in-frame clones and lacks some. The sample holds some 70,000 clones, roughly 84% seen once. Sequenced material: peripheral blood. Receptors originate from a man of 80 years or more with acute or convalescent COVID-19.

The rearrangement uses TRBV11-2 and TRBJ1-2; possible D gene TRBD1, 5 bases. The ends were cut back, 2 bases at V and 6 bases at J, with 13 bases in the middle. Germline-derived CDR1 and CDR2 are SGHAT and FQNNGV. The length of the CDR3 is 14 residues. The DNA of the CDR3 is TGTGCCAGCAGCTTAAACGCAGGGTCGGATGGCTACACCTTC. This sequence encodes CASSLNAGSDGYTF.

The CDR3 protein is CASSQGSAAQPQHF. CDR3 nucleotide sequence: TGTGCCAGCAGCCAAGGTTCGGCGGCCCAGCCCCAGCATTTT. The chain couples TRBV3-1 (or the pseudogene TRBV3-2) to TRBJ1-5; D remains unclear. Germline V gene lookup returns CDR1 LGHDT and CDR2 YNNKEL (reference sequence). V was pared by 1 base and J by 7 bases, with 11 bases between. The CDR3 runs to 14 residues.

The V and J genes are TRBV25-1 and TRBJ2-2; D not certain. CDR3 length equals 15 residues. Germline V gene data show CDR1 as MGHDK and CDR2 as SYGVNS. The V end was cut by 6 bases, the J end by 2 bases, with 13 bases between. The DNA for the CDR3 is TGTGCCAGCAGGAACGACGGAGTCAACACCGGGGAGCTGTTTTTT. This encodes CASRNDGVNTGELFF.

The V and J genes are TRBV10-3 and TRBJ2-1; 7 bases fit TRBD2. This CDR3 has 14 residues. In germline, CDR1 is ENHRY, CDR2 SYGVKD. The trim removed 10 bases at V and 8 bases at J, leaving 14 bases unmatched. CDR3 in DNA: TGTGCCACCGCTGACGGACTAGGGAGGGATGAGCAGTTCTTC. It yields the protein CATADGLGRDEQFF.

This rearrangement joins TRBV2 to TRBJ2-3, with 8 bases lining up with TRBD2. CDR3 size: 14 residues. Germline assignment: CDR1 SNHLY and CDR2 FYNNEI. Germline trimming cut 4 bases from V and 3 bases from J; bases unmatched to any gene: 3. The CDR3: CASSAAGATDTQYF. As DNA, the CDR3 is TGTGCCAGCAGTGCAGCGGGGGCTACAGATACGCAGTATTTT.

A single count supports this clone. The chain combines TRBV10-2 with TRBJ1-1, with D perhaps matching TRBD1 (6 bases). CDR3 length: 16 amino acids. CDR1 and CDR2 from the germline V gene are WSHSY and SAAADI. Trimming took 5 bases from V and 1 from J, leaving 17 bases between them. The CDR3, as DNA: TGCGCCAGCAGTAAAGGACAGTCACCCGGGAACACTGAAGCTTTCTTT. Residues: CASSKGQSPGNTEAFF.

This clone was picked up a small number of times. V gene TRBV23-1 combines with J gene TRBJ1-1; D gene unclear. TRBV23-1 is an ORF, and what it does is uncertain. The CDR3 loop spans 21 amino acids. Between the trimmed V and J ends, which lost 2 bases and 1 base, there was a span of 29 bases. Here the CDR3 DNA reads TGCGCCAGCAGTCAAAGGTGGGAGGACGAGGTTCCCTTTTTGGGGAACACTGAAGCTTTCTTT. Its protein is CASSQRWEDEVPFLGNTEAFF.

The chain recombines TRBV2 with TRBJ2-7; a possible D gene is TRBD1 (5 bases). Germline V gives CDR1 SNHLY, CDR2 FYNNEI. The CDR3 totals 14 residues. With 2 bases removed from V and 0 bases from J, the gap between germline ends came to 8 bases. CDR3 residues: CASSEFTGSYEQYF. DNA of the CDR3: TGTGCCAGCAGTGAATTTACAGGCTCCTACGAGCAGTACTTC.

CDR3 bases: TGTGCCAGCAGCCAAGGAGCTAGCGGGGGAGAGACCCAGTACTTC. The encoded protein is CASSQGASGGETQYF. This chain joins TRBV3-1 (or the pseudogene TRBV3-2) and TRBJ2-5, with 10 positions matching TRBD2. V was pared by 1 base and J by 4 bases, with 3 bases of the junction left unmatched. The CDR3 loop spans 15 amino acids. Germline loops: CDR1 LGHDT, CDR2 YNNKEL (reference sequence).

This clone was counted between two and nine times. V usage is TRBV28 and J usage is TRBJ1-4; maybe TRBD1 (6 bases). Germline-derived CDR1 and CDR2 are MDHEN and SYDVKM. CDR3 length equals 14 residues. V dropped 1 base and J dropped 5 bases, with 8 bases sitting between them. The CDR3 nucleotides are TGTGCCAGCAGTTTATCAGGGGCAAATGAAAAACTGTTTTTT. It encodes CASSLSGANEKLFF.

The chain employs TRBV3-1 (or the pseudogene TRBV3-2) and TRBJ1-5; D is uncertain. The V end lost 0 bases, the J end lost 2 bases, and 11 bases lay between the germline ends. CDR3 length: 16 amino acids. Germline-derived CDR1 and CDR2 are LGHDT and YNNKEL (reference sequence). The CDR3 loop reads CASSQDGSYGNQPQHF. Here the CDR3 DNA reads TGTGCCAGCAGCCAAGATGGGAGTTATGGCAATCAGCCCCAGCATTTT.

The rearrangement joins TRBV2 to TRBJ1-1, with 7 nucleotides matching TRBD1. CDR1 and CDR2 from the germline V gene are SNHLY and FYNNEI. The CDR3 loop spans 13 amino acids. V was clipped by 1 base and J by 11 bases; unmatched bases: 7. The CDR3 here is CASSEVGTEGAFF. The CDR3 DNA follows: TGTGCCAGCAGTGAAGTGGGGACAGAGGGGGCTTTCTTT.

In its sample, this clone was seen once. This chain joins TRBV7-9 and TRBJ1-1; 9 bases align to TRBD1. The CDR3 is 14 amino acids. After removal of 3 bases from V and 2 bases from J, the junction contained 1 base not matched to a gene. Germline V lookup: CDR1 SEHNR, CDR2 FQNEAQ (reference sequence). CDR3 sequence: CASSLGQGNTEAFF. The CDR3 DNA reads TGTGCCAGCAGCTTGGGACAGGGTAACACTGAAGCTTTCTTT.

The rearrangement uses TRBV28 and TRBJ1-5; 8 bases map to TRBD1. V gave up 1 base and J gave up 7 bases; unmatched junction bases: 15. CDR1 MDHEN and CDR2 SYDVKM come from the germline V gene. The CDR3 contains 18 residues. The CDR3 is CASSLLDRDRPLGQPQHF. The CDR3 region has the DNA TGTGCCAGCAGTTTATTGGACAGGGACAGACCCTTAGGGCAGCCCCAGCATTTT.

This clone appeared once. The V call is TRBV4-3, the J call TRBJ2-7; 13 nucleotides agree with TRBD2. Germline V gene sequence: CDR1 LGHNA, CDR2 YSLEER. J lost 6 bases, V lost 0 bases, and 5 bases had no gene match. This CDR3 region has 16 residues. The CDR3 loop reads CASSQDILAGGGEQYF. CDR3 DNA sequence: TGCGCCAGCAGCCAAGATATACTAGCGGGAGGGGGCGAGCAGTACTTC.

The chain carries TRBV5-1 and TRBJ2-5; 7 bases are a match to TRBD1. CDR3 size: 14 residues. V was pared by 2 bases and J by 0 bases, with 1 base of the junction left unmatched. Germline V gives CDR1 SGHRS, CDR2 YFSETQ. The DNA for the CDR3 is TGCGCCAGCAGCTTCCAGGGGGACCAAGAGACCCAGTACTTC. The encoded protein is CASSFQGDQETQYF.

V and J are TRBV19 and TRBJ2-2, with 8 bases lining up with TRBD2. The CDR3 is 16 residues long. With V trimmed by 5 bases and J by 4 bases, 9 bases remained unmatched. Germline CDR1 reads LNHDA; CDR2 reads SQIVND (reference sequence). CDR3: CASSDPGGAFTGELFF. In nucleotides, the CDR3 is TGTGCCAGTAGTGATCCCGGGGGGGCGTTCACCGGGGAGCTGTTTTTT.

The V call is TRBV18, the J call TRBJ2-1, with 11 bases matching TRBD1. Germline V gives CDR1 KGHSH, CDR2 LQKENI. V dropped 7 bases and J dropped 7; count of bases not matched to a gene: 9. CDR3 size: 15 residues. CDR3 amino acids: CASCSGTGGTNEQFF. The CDR3 DNA reads TGTGCCAGCTGCTCCGGGACAGGGGGAACAAATGAGCAGTTCTTC.

In this sample, this clone turned up a few times. The rearrangement uses TRBV19 and TRBJ2-1, with 14 bases fitting TRBD2. Looked up from germline, CDR1 is LNHDA and CDR2 is SQIVND (reference sequence). This CDR3 has 15 residues. V lost 3 bases, J lost 8 bases, and 3 bases stayed unmatched. DNA of the CDR3: TGTGCCAGTAGTATCGGACTAGCGGGAGGTGATGAGCAGTTCTTC. Its protein is CASSIGLAGGDEQFF.

J is TRBJ1-1 and V is TRBV5-6; unclear D gene. There are 13 residues in the CDR3. The V end was cut by 2 bases, the J end by 4 bases, with 9 bases between. CDR1 and CDR2 from the germline V gene are SGHDT and YYEEEE. This CDR3 is CASSFSGSTEAFF. CDR3 nucleotide sequence: TGTGCCAGCAGCTTCTCGGGGTCCACTGAAGCTTTCTTT.

This clone appeared once. The V call is TRBV5-8, the J call TRBJ2-1; the match to TRBD2 covers 8 bases. The CDR3 has 15 residues. The germline CDR1 and CDR2 sequences are SGHTS and YDEGEE. Germline trimming cut 4 bases from V and 4 bases from J; bases unmatched to any gene: 7. The CDR3 spells CASSQAGAGYNEQFF. CDR3 sequence (DNA): TGTGCCAGCAGCCAAGCGGGAGCTGGGTACAATGAGCAGTTCTTC.

The V call is TRBV6-2 or TRBV6-3, the J call TRBJ2-3; TRBD1 is a possible D gene (5 bases). The V gene lost 0 bases and the J gene lost 0 bases, with 10 bases spanning the gap. CDR1 is MNHEY and CDR2 is SVGEGT in the germline V gene. This CDR3 comprises 16 residues. CDR3 bases: TGTGCCAGCAGTTACTCGGACATAACTAGCACAGATACGCAGTATTTT. Residues: CASSYSDITSTDTQYF.

The chain couples TRBV3-1 (or the pseudogene TRBV3-2) to TRBJ1-1; D may be TRBD1 (6 bases). Germline V gene lookup returns CDR1 LGHDT and CDR2 YNNKEL (reference sequence). Trimming shortened V by 1 base and J by 5 bases, and 8 bases separated the two germline ends. The CDR3 sequence is 13 residues long. CDR3 nucleotides: TGTGCCAGCAGCCAAGGGCAGGGGACTGAAGCTTTCTTT. The encoded protein is CASSQGQGTEAFF.

V and J are TRBV27 and TRBJ2-7; TRBD1 matches at 8 bases. The trim removed 8 bases at V and 6 bases at J, leaving 6 bases unmatched. CDR1 MNHEY and CDR2 SMNVEV come from the germline V gene (reference sequence). The length of the CDR3 is 12 residues. In DNA form, the CDR3 reads TGTGCCAGCTCGACAGGGGATCGCGAGCAGTACTTC. It encodes CASSTGDREQYF.

V and J are TRBV19 and TRBJ1-5; a possible D gene is TRBD1 (5 bases). V was cut by 3 bases and J by 1 base, with 13 bases left in between. The germline gives CDR1 LNHDA, CDR2 SQIVND (reference sequence). CDR3 length equals 16 residues. The CDR3 DNA follows: TGTGCCAGTAGTATCACTGGCAGGGTGAGCAATCAGCCCCAGCATTTT. Encoded protein: CASSITGRVSNQPQHF.

The chain uses TRBV28 and TRBJ1-5, with 7 bases fitting TRBD1. V shed 6 bases, J shed 2 bases, and the junction held 7 bases outside the gene matches. Per germline, CDR1 MDHEN and CDR2 SYDVKM. This CDR3 spans 15 amino acids. Here the CDR3 reads CASSTQGLGNQPQHF. CDR3 DNA sequence: TGTGCCAGCAGCACACAGGGGTTGGGCAATCAGCCCCAGCATTTT.

The rearrangement uses TRBV27 and TRBJ1-5, with 9 bases that match TRBD1. This CDR3 spans 16 amino acids. Unmatched junction bases numbered 11, after V lost 5 bases and J lost 6 bases. Germline V CDR1 and CDR2: MNHEY, SMNVEV (reference sequence). DNA for the CDR3: TGTGCCAGCAGTCTGGGGACAGGGAGGTTGAGTCAGCCCCAGCATTTT. Its protein product is CASSLGTGRLSQPQHF.

The chain couples TRBV24-1 to TRBJ1-2, with 9 bases that match TRBD1. Trimming took 2 bases from V and 8 from J; bases not matched to a gene: 5. From germline, CDR1 is KGHDR and CDR2 SFDVKD. The CDR3 length is 14 residues. The CDR3 protein is CATSDWTGAGGYTF. The CDR3 coding sequence is TGTGCCACCAGTGATTGGACAGGGGCTGGCGGCTACACCTTC.

This sequence joins TRBV4-1 and TRBJ1-4; D is unclear. V lost 3 bases to trimming and J lost 7 bases, with 15 bases between them. Germline CDR1 reads MGHRA; CDR2 reads YSYEKL. The CDR3 loop spans 15 amino acids. CDR3 DNA: TGCGCCAGCAGCCACTCAATTGGCAGTGGTGAAAAACTGTTTTTT. Translated: CASSHSIGSGEKLFF.

This sequence joins TRBV5-1 and TRBJ2-1; TRBD1 matches at 7 bases. Trimming cost V 0 bases and J 5 bases; bases outside gene matches: 5. The CDR3 loop spans 15 amino acids. Germline loops: CDR1 SGHRS, CDR2 YFSETQ. The DNA of the CDR3 is TGCGCCAGCAGCTTGGGACAGGGTCGCGACAATGAGCAGTTCTTC. The encoded protein is CASSLGQGRDNEQFF.

The J gene is TRBJ1-6, the V gene TRBV18; 8 positions match TRBD1. This CDR3 region has 17 residues. From germline, CDR1 is KGHSH and CDR2 LQKENI. J was trimmed by 8 bases and V by 3 bases; bases with no gene match: 12. This chain's CDR3 is CASSPRAPDRGDSPLHF. The CDR3 region has the DNA TGTGCCAGCTCACCTAGGGCCCCCGACAGGGGCGATTCACCCCTCCACTTT.